The source of this T cell receptor (beta chain) is a study of prognosis after radiotherapy for stage I lung cancer. Study in general: Aged roughly 50 to 84 years, with a median of approximately 71 years, the patients were 13 men and more than 5 women. A few patients developed post-radiotherapy distant metastases at median approximately 7 months; about 15 had no significant progression.

By share, this clonotype counts as medium-sized. Its antigen is undetermined. V was trimmed by 4 bases and J by 0 bases, leaving 12 bases between them. The germline V gene encodes CDR1 KGHDR and CDR2 SFDVKD. CDR3 length: 16 amino acids. Amplicons of TCR beta CDR3 were generated from genomic DNA by two-round multiplex PCR. First-round PCR, the initial amplification, used primers specific to each TRBV and TRBJ gene. A single record per CDR3 protein comes from TCRdb applying MiXCR to the multiplex PCR reads. The sample lists nearly 25,000 distinct CDR3 sequences, 40% seen once, with about a fifth in the top ten. Whole-study findings and limits: After stereotactic body radiation therapy, median unique TCR clones were approximately 6,700, down from 9,500 to 11,000. TRBV and TRBJ gene usage reportedly differed between patients with and without metastases.

The TCR comes from a donor aged 50 or older with non-small cell lung cancer. This chain connects TRBV24-1 to TRBJ2-1, with a weak D call TRBD2 (6 bases). The sample was PBMCs, taken before or after stereotactic body radiation therapy (not recorded which). In nucleotides, the CDR3 is TGTGCCACCAGTGACTCTAGCGCAGCCTCCTACAATGAGCAGTTCTTC. Translating it yields CATSDSSAASYNEQFF.